Shown below are 31 T cell receptor beta chains from a single sample sequenced in a study of OX40 agonist ivuxolimab in advanced cancers. Assay used: immunoSEQ multiplex PCR; TCRdb lists only in-frame clones, some missing. The top ten clones hold around 5.9% of a sample with roughly 100,000 clones, about 90% of them seen once. Here the sequenced sample was CD4+ or CD8+ T cells sorted from blood, taken in a trial of the OX40 agonist ivuxolimab. The receptors stem from an adult with an advanced solid tumor such as melanoma, head and neck, liver or kidney cancer.

The chain combines TRBV6-5 with TRBJ1-3; D not resolved. Germline V gene lookup returns CDR1 MNHEY and CDR2 SVGAGI. V gave up 6 bases and J gave up 0 bases, with 9 bases separating them. This CDR3 is 14 amino acids long. CDR3 nucleotides: TGTGCCAGCAGCCGTCGACGCTCTGGAAACACCATATATTTT. Its protein product is CASSRRRSGNTIYF.

This chain connects TRBV29-1 to TRBJ1-1; D gene unclear. The V gene's germline CDR1 is SQVTM and CDR2 ANQGSEA. This CDR3 has 12 amino acids. V dropped 7 bases and J dropped 1 base, with 10 bases sitting between them. In DNA, the CDR3 is TGCAGCGCCGAGAGCGGGAACACTGAAGCTTTCTTT. Its translation: CSAESGNTEAFF.

This clone was found a few times. The chain has TRBV9 and TRBJ1-3; TRBD1 agrees at 8 bases. Germline V CDR1 and CDR2: SGDLS, YYNGEE. The CDR3 covers 15 residues. V lost 0 bases to trimming and J lost 7 bases; unmatched junction nucleotides: 6. CDR3 coding DNA: TGTGCCAGCAGCGTAGATGGACAGGGTGAGAACACCATATATTTT. Its protein product is CASSVDGQGENTIYF.

V usage is TRBV19 and J usage is TRBJ2-7; TRBD2 agrees at 8 bases. Germline V lookup: CDR1 LNHDA, CDR2 SQIVND (reference sequence). V was pared by 6 bases and J by 3 bases, with 4 bases of the junction left unmatched. The CDR3 has 13 residues. The CDR3 sequence: CASSGRVYYEQYF. The CDR3, as DNA: TGTGCCAGTAGCGGGAGGGTGTACTACGAGCAGTACTTC.

The chain couples TRBV11-3 to TRBJ2-7; perhaps D is TRBD1 or TRBD2 (5 bases each). The germline V and J ends were trimmed by 3 bases and 1 base, with 19 bases remaining between them. The CDR3 is made up of 17 amino acids. The germline CDR1 and CDR2 sequences are SGHNT and YENEEA. CDR3 nucleotides: TGTGCCAGCAGCTTTGGGCCTACTTCTGAGGGGTCCTACGAGCAGTACTTC. Translated: CASSFGPTSEGSYEQYF.

The rearrangement links TRBV11-1 to TRBJ1-1, with a tentative D call TRBD1 (6 bases). V was clipped by 4 bases and J by 7 bases, with 10 bases between them. The CDR3 runs to 12 residues. Germline V gene lookup returns CDR1 SGHAT and CDR2 FQDESV (reference sequence). The CDR3 DNA reads TGTGCCAGCAGCTCTCCCAGGGGTGAAGCTTTCTTT. This sequence encodes CASSSPRGEAFF.

The genes are TRBV7-2 and TRBJ2-5; the match to TRBD1 covers 10 bases. The CDR3 is 15 residues long. V shed 3 bases, J shed 4 bases, and the junction held 5 bases outside the gene matches. CDR1 is SGHTA, CDR2 FQGNSA, per germline. The CDR3 coding sequence is TGTGCCAGCAGCTTTCCGACAGGGGGCGTAGAGACCCAGTACTTC. Translating it yields CASSFPTGGVETQYF.

The rearrangement joins TRBV7-2 to TRBJ2-1; D ambiguous. The CDR3 has 13 amino acids. The germline CDR1 and CDR2 sequences are SGHTA and FQGNSA. Trimming removed 1 base at V and 10 bases at J, with 11 bases between. The CDR3 coding sequence is TGTGCCAGCAGCTTAGTTGGGTCTACAGAGCAGTTCTTC. It yields the protein CASSLVGSTEQFF. The whole variable domain, remainder taken from reference TRBV7-2 and TRBJ2-1, is GAGVSQSPSNKVTEKGKDVELRCDPISGHTALYWYRQSLGQGLEFLIYFQGNSAPDKSGLPSDRFSAERTGGSVSTLTIQRTQQEDSAVYLCASSLVGSTEQFFGPGTRLTVL.

The chain couples TRBV30 to TRBJ1-2; weak D call: TRBD1 (5 bases). This CDR3 is 12 amino acids long. Germline lookup yields CDR1 GTSNPN and CDR2 SVGIG (reference sequence). V gave up 3 bases and J gave up 4 bases, with 9 bases separating them. The CDR3 loop is CAWRAGLYGYTF. The CDR3 nucleotides are TGTGCCTGGAGGGCGGGGCTCTATGGCTACACCTTC.

This rearrangement joins TRBV27 to TRBJ2-7; D is perhaps TRBD2 (7 bases). V gave up 0 bases and J gave up 5 bases, with 23 bases separating them. This CDR3 contains 18 residues. Per germline, CDR1 MNHEY and CDR2 SMNVEV (reference sequence). CDR3 loop: CASSLSLGGGREINEQYF. The CDR3 nucleotides are TGTGCCAGCAGTTTATCCCTTGGAGGGGGGCGGGAGATTAACGAGCAGTACTTC.

The rearrangement uses TRBV2 and TRBJ2-1; D is undetermined. V lost 4 bases and J lost 11, with 9 bases in between. CDR1 is SNHLY, CDR2 FYNNEI, per germline. The CDR3 length is 11 residues. The CDR3 nucleotides read TGTGCCAGCAGTGGGGTGACGAAGCAGTTCTTC. It translates to CASSGVTKQFF. The whole variable domain, filled in from reference TRBV2 and TRBJ2-1, reads EPEVTQTPSHQVTQMGQEVILRCVPISNHLYFYWYRQILGQKVEFLVSFYNNEISEKSEIFDDQFSVERPDGSNFTLKIRSTKLEDSAMYFCASSGVTKQFFGPGTRLTVL.

This sequence joins TRBV10-3 and TRBJ1-1; the D is unclear. In germline, CDR1 is ENHRY, CDR2 SYGVKD. Trimming removed 0 bases from V and 1 base from J, with 15 bases in between. This CDR3 has 17 amino acids. This chain's CDR3 is CAISESTAGFKNTEAFF. The DNA of the CDR3 is TGTGCCATCAGTGAGTCCACCGCGGGATTTAAGAACACTGAAGCTTTCTTT.

The chain joins TRBV4-2 to TRBJ2-1; 9 bases match TRBD1. This CDR3 is 17 amino acids long. J was trimmed by 7 bases and V by 3 bases; bases with no gene match: 13. Germline CDR1 reads LGHNA; CDR2 reads YNFKEQ. The CDR3 DNA is TGTGCCAGCAGCCACGAAGGGACAGGGCCAAAGGGGAATGAGCAGTTCTTC. This encodes CASSHEGTGPKGNEQFF.

The table lists this clone with a count of one. This chain uses TRBV2 with TRBJ1-3; a weak D match, TRBD1 (5 bases). CDR3 length: 16 residues. CDR1 and CDR2 from the germline V gene are SNHLY and FYNNEI. Trimming stripped 6 bases from V and 1 base from J, with 16 bases between. The CDR3 DNA reads as TGTGCCAGCAGGGAGGGAGTATGGGGGTCTGGAAACACCATATATTTT. This translates into CASREGVWGSGNTIYF.

The CDR3 spells CASSRYSSSGNTIYF. Written as DNA, the CDR3 is TGTGCCAGTAGTAGATACTCCAGCTCTGGAAACACCATATATTTT. This chain connects TRBV19 to TRBJ1-3; D gene unclear. The CDR3 runs to 15 residues. The V and J ends lost 4 bases and 0 bases respectively, with 10 bases between them. Germline CDR1 reads LNHDA; CDR2 reads SQIVND (reference sequence).

This clone was detected only once. The rearrangement links TRBV5-6 to TRBJ1-3; the D gene is possibly TRBD1 (6 bases). Per the germline V gene, CDR1 is SGHDT and CDR2 is YYEEEE. CDR3 length equals 17 residues. V gave up 6 bases and J gave up 4 bases, with 23 bases separating them. This CDR3 is CASTRQASSLRGNTIYF. CDR3 in DNA: TGTGCCAGCACTAGACAGGCTTCGTCACTCAGAGGAAACACCATATATTTT.

This rearrangement joins TRBV5-1 to TRBJ2-1; the match to TRBD2 covers 9 bases. The germline CDR1 and CDR2 sequences are SGHRS and YFSETQ. The CDR3 extends over 14 amino acids. With 0 bases clipped from V and 7 bases from J, the junction kept 2 bases outside the gene matches. The CDR3 sequence is CASSLGLAGNEQFF. The CDR3 DNA follows: TGCGCCAGCAGCTTGGGGCTAGCGGGGAATGAGCAGTTCTTC.

This clone was seen only once. DNA of the CDR3: TGTGCCAGCAGCTTATATCCCAGGGGGCTCGGGGCCAACGTCCTGACTTTC. This translates into CASSLYPRGLGANVLTF. V and J are TRBV7-2 and TRBJ2-6, with TRBD1 identical over 8 bases. Germline-derived CDR1 and CDR2 are SGHTA and FQGNSA. The V gene end was trimmed by 2 bases and the J gene end by 4 bases; junction bases not matched to a gene: 7. CDR3 size: 17 residues.

This rearrangement joins TRBV7-8 to TRBJ2-7; 8 positions match TRBD2. The CDR3 sequence is 15 residues long. Germline lookup yields CDR1 SGHVS and CDR2 FQNEAQ. J gave up 5 bases and V 5 bases, and 11 bases lay outside the gene matches. This CDR3 reads CASSPQSGSLHEQYF. The CDR3 region has the DNA TGTGCCAGCAGCCCCCAAAGCGGGAGTCTCCACGAGCAGTACTTC.

This rearrangement joins TRBV19 to TRBJ2-6; D gene uncertain. Trimming removed 5 bases at V and 0 bases at J, with 11 bases between. Germline V gives CDR1 LNHDA, CDR2 SQIVND (reference sequence). CDR3 size: 16 residues. CDR3 loop: CASSPRVDSGANVLTF. The CDR3 DNA is TGTGCCAGTAGTCCCCGGGTGGACTCTGGGGCCAACGTCCTGACTTTC. The full variable domain, completed using reference TRBV19 and TRBJ2-6, is DGGITQSPKYLFRKEGQNVTLSCEQNLNHDAMYWYRQDPGQGLRLIYYSQIVNDFQKGDIAEGYSVSREKKESFPLTVTSAQKNPTAFYLCASSPRVDSGANVLTFGAGSRLTVL.

The chain joins TRBV18 to TRBJ2-7; 7 positions agree with TRBD1. V trimming: 4 bases; J trimming: 5 bases; junction bases outside the gene matches: 8. Per the germline V gene, CDR1 is KGHSH and CDR2 is LQKENI. This CDR3 has 14 residues. CDR3 amino acids: CASSLLQGIDEQYF. CDR3 nucleotide sequence: TGTGCCAGCTCACTCCTACAGGGGATCGACGAGCAGTACTTC.

The J gene is TRBJ2-7, the V gene TRBV5-1; tentative D call: TRBD2 (6 bases). Germline CDR1 SGHRS, CDR2 YFSETQ. Trimming took 5 bases from V and 2 from J, leaving 17 bases between them. The CDR3 is 15 residues long. The CDR3 sequence: CASRGDWGEPYEQYF. CDR3 DNA: TGCGCCAGCAGGGGGGACTGGGGGGAACCCTACGAGCAGTACTTC.

The gene calls are TRBV7-2 and TRBJ1-2, with D tentatively TRBD1 (5 bases). V lost 2 bases to trimming and J lost 8 bases, with 18 bases between them. CDR1 SGHTA and CDR2 FQGNSA come from the germline V gene. This CDR3 region has 15 residues. DNA of the CDR3: TGTGCCAGCAGCTTATTCGAATCCCCGGAGGGGGGCTACACCTTC. The encoded protein is CASSLFESPEGGYTF.

The V call is TRBV5-4, the J call TRBJ2-5; possible D gene TRBD2, 5 bases. Germline values: CDR1 SGHNT, CDR2 YYREEE (reference sequence). V was clipped by 1 base and J by 2 bases, with 9 bases between them. This CDR3 is built from 14 residues. The CDR3 DNA reads TGTGCCAGCAGCTTGCCTAGCTCACAAGAGACCCAGTACTTC. This codes for CASSLPSSQETQYF.

This chain joins TRBV30 and TRBJ2-3; D is ambiguous. Trimming pared 4 bases from V and 3 bases from J, leaving 11 bases between. Germline CDR1 is GTSNPN and CDR2 is SVGIG (reference sequence). There are 13 residues in the CDR3. The CDR3 loop reads CAWNPSGTDTQYF. The CDR3 nucleotides are TGTGCCTGGAACCCCAGTGGAACAGATACGCAGTATTTT.

V usage is TRBV23-1 and J usage is TRBJ2-3; D is perhaps TRBD2 (8 bases). TRBV23-1 is flagged as an ORF with uncertain function. V lost 7 bases to trimming and J lost 2 bases, with 25 bases between them. This CDR3 region has 18 residues. CDR3 in DNA: TGCGCCAGCACCACAGGGGTGGAGCGGGAGATTCACACAGATACGCAGTATTTT. Protein: CASTTGVEREIHTDTQYF.

This sequence joins TRBV5-4 and TRBJ1-2; 7 nucleotides line up with TRBD1. The V and J ends lost 5 bases and 9 bases, in that order; junction bases with no gene match: 13. CDR1 and CDR2 (germline): SGHNT, YYREEE (reference sequence). CDR3 size: 14 residues. CDR3 sequence: CASRRTGGLESYTF. The CDR3 DNA follows: TGTGCCAGCAGAAGGACAGGCGGGCTAGAAAGCTACACCTTC.

The sample holds a few counts of this clone. The chain combines TRBV27 with TRBJ2-1, with D perhaps TRBD1 (6 bases). The CDR3 consists of 14 residues. Germline CDR1 reads MNHEY; CDR2 reads SMNVEV (reference sequence). The germline V and J ends were trimmed by 5 bases and 5 bases, with 13 bases remaining between them. DNA of the CDR3: TGTGCCAGCAGTCCTTACCGGACAGACAATGAGCAGTTCTTC. Its translation: CASSPYRTDNEQFF.

The gene calls are TRBV5-8 and TRBJ1-4; D is undetermined. The V and J ends lost 0 bases and 11 bases respectively, with 11 bases between them. Germline assignment: CDR1 SGHTS and CDR2 YDEGEE. This CDR3 spans 13 amino acids. The CDR3 region has the DNA TGTGCCAGCAGCTTGGCAATCCCCGGGAAACTGTTTTTT. It specifies CASSLAIPGKLFF.

This clone was detected once. The J gene is TRBJ1-6, the V gene TRBV2; 10 nucleotides agree with TRBD1. Trimming at V came to 1 base and at J to 9 bases, leaving 0 bases not matched to a gene. Germline V gene sequence: CDR1 SNHLY, CDR2 FYNNEI. There are 14 residues in the CDR3. This CDR3 reads CASSEGTGGSPLHF. The CDR3 DNA sequence: TGTGCCAGCAGTGAAGGGACAGGGGGTTCACCCCTCCACTTT.

This clone was seen a single time. This chain connects TRBV6-1 to TRBJ1-5, with D unresolved. The CDR3 totals 14 residues. Germline-derived CDR1 and CDR2 are MNHNS and SASEGT. Trimming cost V 6 bases and J 1 base, with 10 bases left between them. Written as DNA, the CDR3 is TGTGCCAGCAGGGACCATCGGAGCAATCAGCCCCAGCATTTT. This gives the protein CASRDHRSNQPQHF.